This paragraph reports one T cell receptor (beta chain). Each recovered donor of Cohort 3 presented with two negative PCRs, clearance, or symptom resolution. This record comes from a study of blood T cell repertoires in COVID-19. Study in general: Italy, Spain and the United States were the sources of the convalescent and acute COVID-19 samples.

V lost 0 bases to trimming and J lost 1 base, with 8 bases between them. This CDR3 region has 14 residues. Germline assignment: CDR1 SGHRS and CDR2 YFSETQ. The method was immunoSEQ multiplex PCR; TCRdb's version includes in-frame clones alone and lacks a portion of them. The sample includes some 230,000 clones, approximately 82% of them seen just once. The chain recombines TRBV5-1 with TRBJ2-7; D remains ambiguous. The TCR originated in a man between 40 and 49 years old who had recovered from COVID-19. What was sequenced was PBMCs or T cells enriched from blood (not recorded which). The CDR3 sequence is CASSLGPPSYEQYF. CDR3 DNA sequence: TGCGCCAGCAGCTTGGGGCCCCCATCCTACGAGCAGTACTTC.